This T cell receptor (beta chain) stems from a study of PD-1 blockade in classical Hodgkin lymphoma. Notes on the study in general: It was CD4+ TCR diversity, not CD8+, that rose significantly by C4D1. Exclusion applied to patients who initiated nivolumab less than 1 year following ASCT. Whatever underlies the repertoire differences (possibly disease activity or prior therapy) remains undefined.

TCRdb's copy holds only in-frame clones and misses some; the assay was immunoSEQ multiplex PCR. The sample includes roughly 62,000 clones, approximately 88% of them seen just once. With no exception, relapse followed autologous stem cell transplantation in all patients, and brentuximab vedotin exposure varied. Responses achieved at best were complete response, partial response or progressive disease. Remarks on this clone: Its antigen is still unknown.

The CDR3 is 15 amino acids. V shed 4 bases and J shed 4 bases, with 16 bases lying between them. Germline CDR1 MNHEY, CDR2 SMNVEV (reference sequence). The material was peripheral blood mononuclear cells (PBMCs), obtained at baseline. The gene calls are TRBV27 and TRBJ1-1, with D possibly matching TRBD1 (6 bases). The sequence derives from a human donor with classical Hodgkin lymphoma. CDR3 DNA sequence: TGTGCCAGCAGTTCCCATTGGGGGGGCGGCACTGAAGCTTTCTTT. It codes for CASSSHWGGGTEAFF.